Following are 24 T cell receptor beta chains from one sample sequenced in a study of patients with pleural tuberculosis. TCRdb re-called the reads with MiXCR, one entry per CDR3 protein. The table includes tens of thousands of distinct CDR3 sequences, 7.3% detected once. The receptors come from a human donor with pleural tuberculosis.

This clonotype came up a few times. This chain connects TRBV29-1 to TRBJ2-1; no clear D gene. The CDR3 runs to 11 residues. V lost 6 bases to trimming and J lost 5 bases, with 8 bases between them. Germline CDR1 is SQVTM and CDR2 is ANQGSEA. DNA for the CDR3: TGCAGCGTGGTCCATAACAATGAGCAGTTCTTC. The encoded protein is CSVVHNNEQFF.

About this clonotype itself: A much more abundant neighbour one base away suggests this may be a read error. This likely comes from a read error, as the CDR3 has no conserved phenylalanine or tryptophan at its end. The genes are TRBV28 and TRBJ2-7; 8 bases fit TRBD1. J was trimmed by 4 bases and V by 7 bases; bases with no gene match: 6. Germline CDR1 MDHEN, CDR2 SYDVKM. This CDR3 has 13 residues. The CDR3 DNA sequence: TGTGCCAGCATTTCCGGGACAGGTTACGAGCAGTACCTC. This codes for CASISGTGYEQYL.

Ten or more counts support this clonotype. V gene TRBV7-1 combines with J gene TRBJ2-5; possibly TRBD2 for D (6 bases). TRBV7-1 is labeled an ORF, and its function is uncertain. Trimming removed 3 bases from V and 4 bases from J, with 18 bases in between. This CDR3 spans 16 amino acids. The CDR3 DNA sequence: TGTGCCAGCAGCTCTAACCAGGGCGGGATTTCAGAGACCCAGTACTTC. As protein: CASSSNQGGISETQYF.

This clonotype was detected a few times. The chain has TRBV12-3 or TRBV12-4 and TRBJ1-1; no definite D call. V shed 5 bases and J shed 1 base, with 11 bases lying between them. This CDR3 contains 14 residues. The CDR3 DNA sequence: TGTGCCAGCAGTACCCCCGGGAGGAACACTGAAGCTTTCTTT. This gives the protein CASSTPGRNTEAFF.

This clonotype appeared many times. The rearrangement joins TRBV12-3 or TRBV12-4 to TRBJ2-7, with a possible D match to TRBD2 (6 bases). Trimming took 6 bases from V and 5 from J, leaving 14 bases between them. The CDR3 consists of 13 residues. The CDR3 here is CASRGLGRDEQYF. The DNA for the CDR3 is TGTGCCAGCAGGGGACTCGGCAGGGACGAGCAGTACTTC.

This clonotype was seen ten or more times. This chain links TRBV12-3 or TRBV12-4 with TRBJ1-5, with D maybe TRBD1 (5 bases). Trimming left V 1 base short and J 2 bases short, with 9 bases between. This CDR3 contains 15 residues. The CDR3 DNA sequence: TGTGCCAGCAGTTTAGGCCAGGGTGGCAATCAGCCCCAGCATTTT. Residues: CASSLGQGGNQPQHF.

This clonotype has more than one count but fewer than ten. V is TRBV5-4 and J is TRBJ2-5; 14 bases match TRBD2. Germline CDR1 and CDR2: SGHNT and YYREEE (reference sequence). Unmatched junction bases numbered 2, after V lost 4 bases and J lost 0 bases. The CDR3 contains 16 residues. CDR3 nucleotide sequence: TGTGCCAGCAGCCTGGGACTAGCGGGAGACCAAGAGACCCAGTACTTC. This gives the protein CASSLGLAGDQETQYF.

This clonotype has ten or more counts. V is TRBV6-1 and J is TRBJ2-3; the D is unclear. The germline CDR1 and CDR2 sequences are MNHNS and SASEGT. The germline V and J ends were trimmed by 4 bases and 1 base, with 3 bases remaining between them. This CDR3 is built from 12 residues. CDR3 sequence reads: CASSGGTDTQYF. DNA for the CDR3: TGTGCCAGCAGTGGAGGCACAGATACGCAGTATTTT.

This clonotype was detected ten times or more. The V gene is TRBV18, the J gene TRBJ1-1; D gene uncertain. The CDR3 extends over 13 amino acids. With 5 bases removed from V and 1 base from J, the gap between germline ends came to 8 bases. CDR1 and CDR2 (germline): KGHSH, LQKENI. CDR3 sequence reads: CASSGQQNTEAFF. The CDR3 DNA reads TGTGCCAGCTCAGGGCAGCAGAACACTGAAGCTTTCTTT.

This clonotype was seen ten or more times. The chain is built from TRBV28 and TRBJ1-3; D gene uncertain. CDR3 length equals 15 residues. The V end lost 2 bases, the J end lost 0 bases, and 8 bases lay between the germline ends. Germline-derived CDR1 and CDR2 are MDHEN and SYDVKM. CDR3 amino acids: CASSLGLISGNTIYF. CDR3 bases: TGTGCCAGCAGTTTAGGGCTGATCTCTGGAAACACCATATATTTT.

This chain uses TRBV4-2 with TRBJ2-1, with TRBD2 identical over 8 bases. V trimming: 4 bases; J trimming: 4 bases; junction bases outside the gene matches: 12. This CDR3 spans 17 amino acids. Germline V gene sequence: CDR1 LGHNA, CDR2 YNFKEQ. The CDR3 nucleotides are TGTGCCAGCAGCCCACCCCGGACTAGCTGGTTTTACAATGAGCAGTTCTTC. It translates to CASSPPRTSWFYNEQFF.

This clonotype was observed a few times. The rearrangement links TRBV19 to TRBJ1-1; D uncertain. Germline V gives CDR1 LNHDA, CDR2 SQIVND (reference sequence). The CDR3 totals 15 residues. Trimming pared 4 bases from V and 1 base from J, leaving 13 bases between. CDR3 loop: CASSSSVMGNTEAFF. In DNA form, the CDR3 reads TGTGCCAGTAGTAGCTCAGTGATGGGGAACACTGAAGCTTTCTTT.

There are many counts of this clonotype. Germline is not matched at one junction end, which may reflect a read error. The chain joins TRBV27 to TRBJ2-7; D uncertain. Germline V gene sequence: CDR1 MNHEY, CDR2 SMNVEV (reference sequence). CDR3 size: 13 residues. The CDR3 protein is CASSSTLAYEQYF. DNA of the CDR3: TGTGCCAGCAGTTCGACCCTTGCCTACGAGCAATACTTC.

This clonotype was detected many times. The chain combines TRBV6-2 or TRBV6-3 with TRBJ1-3, with D hard to call. Germline CDR1 reads MNHEY; CDR2 reads SVGEGT. The length of the CDR3 is 16 residues. The V and J ends lost 0 bases and 0 bases respectively, with 9 bases between them. CDR3 in amino acids: CASSYSRQPSGNTIYF. In DNA form, the CDR3 reads TGTGCCAGCAGTTACTCGCGGCAGCCCTCTGGAAACACCATATATTTT.

This clonotype was picked up many times. This chain uses TRBV20-1 with TRBJ1-2, with a weak D call TRBD1 (5 bases). This CDR3 has 13 residues. The V end was cut by 6 bases, the J end by 0 bases, with 11 bases between. Germline V gene data show CDR1 as DFQATT and CDR2 as SNEGSKA (reference sequence). The CDR3, as DNA: TGCAGTGCCACACAGGTAGCTAACTATGGCTACACCTTC. As protein: CSATQVANYGYTF.

This clonotype has only a few counts. The chain has TRBV11-1 and TRBJ2-1; the D gene is possibly TRBD1 (5 bases). V dropped 1 base and J dropped 8 bases, with 9 bases sitting between them. Germline CDR1 is SGHAT and CDR2 is FQDESV (reference sequence). The CDR3 totals 13 residues. DNA of the CDR3: TGTGCCAGCAGCTTAGTCCAGGGCCATGAGCAGTTCTTC. Protein product: CASSLVQGHEQFF.

This clonotype has a single count. At one boundary the junction diverges from the germline segment, which might be a read error. V and J are TRBV2 and TRBJ1-1; no clear D gene. There are 13 residues in the CDR3. Germline loops: CDR1 SNHLY, CDR2 FYNNEI. The CDR3 bases are TGTGCCAGCAGTGGACTCGAGAACACTGAAGCTTTCTTC. It codes for CASSGLENTEAFF.

This clonotype counts as medium-sized. This chain links TRBV14 with TRBJ2-7; 9 bases line up with TRBD2. Per the germline V gene, CDR1 is SGHDN and CDR2 is FVKESK. V lost 2 bases to trimming and J lost 6 bases; unmatched junction nucleotides: 2. The CDR3 runs 13 residues. CDR3 DNA: TGTGCCAGCAGCCAACTAGCGGGGAGCGAGCAGTACGTC. It is translated as CASSQLAGSEQYV.

The J gene is TRBJ2-5, the V gene TRBV13; D is ambiguous. The CDR3 consists of 13 residues. Germline lookup yields CDR1 PRHDT and CDR2 FYEKMQ (reference sequence). V lost 4 bases and J lost 3, with 9 bases in between. The CDR3: CASSSDAEETQYF. Here the CDR3 DNA reads TGTGCCAGCAGCTCGGACGCGGAAGAGACCCAGTACTTC.

This clonotype was observed many times. The gene calls are TRBV4-2 and TRBJ1-3; the D gene is possibly TRBD1 (5 bases). The CDR3 sequence is 16 residues long. Trimming pared 4 bases from V and 0 bases from J, leaving 13 bases between. Germline loops: CDR1 LGHNA, CDR2 YNFKEQ. DNA for the CDR3: TGTGCCAGCAGCCTCGGGACCCTTCGCTCTGGAAACACCATATATTTT. It yields the protein CASSLGTLRSGNTIYF.

At least ten counts were recorded for this clonotype. The chain joins TRBV12-3 or TRBV12-4 to TRBJ2-7, with 13 bases that match TRBD2. The CDR3 runs to 16 residues. Unmatched junction bases numbered 15, after V lost 7 bases and J lost 9 bases. This chain's CDR3 is CASKMGRLAGGMAQYV. DNA for the CDR3: TGTGCCAGCAAAATGGGGAGACTAGCGGGAGGTATGGCGCAGTACGTC.

Points on this clonotype: A much bigger clone sits one base away, suggesting this may be a read error. The chain combines TRBV4-2 with TRBJ2-7; D is undetermined. The V gene's germline CDR1 is LGHNA and CDR2 YNFKEQ. The CDR3 runs 14 residues. This CDR3 is CASSRMSIANEQCF. The CDR3, as DNA: TGTGCCAGCAGTCGGATGTCTATTGCGAACGAGCAGTGCTTC.

This clonotype was detected ten times or more. The chain couples TRBV20-1 to TRBJ1-4, with D unresolved. The V and J ends lost 4 bases and 4 bases respectively, with 13 bases between them. In germline, CDR1 is DFQATT, CDR2 SNEGSKA (reference sequence). CDR3 length: 14 amino acids. CDR3 in amino acids: CSAMEAPGNEKLFF. As DNA, the CDR3 is TGCAGTGCTATGGAGGCCCCGGGTAATGAAAAACTGTTTTTT.

CDR3 DNA sequence: TGTGCCAGCAGCCCCCATAGCACAGATACGCAGTATTTT. Amino acids: CASSPHSTDTQYF. The genes are TRBV7-3 and TRBJ2-3; no clear D. V was clipped by 5 bases and J by 0 bases, with 6 bases between them. The CDR3 is 13 residues long. In germline, CDR1 is SGHTA, CDR2 FQGTGA.